This TCR beta chain is from a study of T cell changes during pregnancy in multiple sclerosis. CDR3 length: 19 residues. V was pared by 3 bases and J by 2 bases, with 10 bases of the junction left unmatched. Per germline, CDR1 MGHRA and CDR2 YSYEKL. The protocol was immunoSEQ multiplex PCR, while the TCRdb copy is restricted to in-frame clones and leaves out a portion. The sample comprises about 28,000 clones, 89% of which are singletons, and about 0.58% rests with the top ten. This receptor was taken from a female donor in good health, enrolled as a control in a pregnancy study. Here the sequenced sample was CD4+ T cells from peripheral blood mononuclear cells, taken in the first trimester of pregnancy. The gene calls are TRBV4-1 and TRBJ2-5; 15 bases are a match to TRBD2. The CDR3, as DNA: TGCGCCAGCAGCCACCCAATGGGACTAGCGGGGGGCTATCAAGAGACCCAGTACTTC. Translated, it gives CASSHPMGLAGGYQETQYF.